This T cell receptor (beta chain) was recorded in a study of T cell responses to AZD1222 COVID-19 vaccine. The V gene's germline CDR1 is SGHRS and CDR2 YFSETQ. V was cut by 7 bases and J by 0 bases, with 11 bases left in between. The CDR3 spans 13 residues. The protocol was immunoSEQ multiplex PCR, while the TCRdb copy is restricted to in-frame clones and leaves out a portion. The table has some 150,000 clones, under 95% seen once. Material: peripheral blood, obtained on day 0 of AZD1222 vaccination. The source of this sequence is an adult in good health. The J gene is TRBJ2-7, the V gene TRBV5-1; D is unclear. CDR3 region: CASALTDSYEQYF. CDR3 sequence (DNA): TGCGCCAGCGCCCTAACCGACTCCTACGAGCAGTACTTC.